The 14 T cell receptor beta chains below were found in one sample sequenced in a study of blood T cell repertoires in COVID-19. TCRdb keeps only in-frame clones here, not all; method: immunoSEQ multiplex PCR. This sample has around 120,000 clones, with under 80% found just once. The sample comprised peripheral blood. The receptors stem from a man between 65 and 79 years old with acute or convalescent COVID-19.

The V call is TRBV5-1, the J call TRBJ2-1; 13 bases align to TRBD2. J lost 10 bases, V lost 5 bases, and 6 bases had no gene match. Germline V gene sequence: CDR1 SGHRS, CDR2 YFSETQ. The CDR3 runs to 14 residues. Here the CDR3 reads CASRGLAGLTEQFF. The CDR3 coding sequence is TGCGCCAGCAGGGGACTAGCGGGGCTCACGGAGCAGTTCTTC. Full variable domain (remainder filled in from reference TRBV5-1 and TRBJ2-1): KAGVTQTPRYLIKTRGQQVTLSCSPISGHRSVSWYQQTPGQGLQFLFEYFSETQRNKGNFPGRFSGRQFSNSRSEMNVSTLELGDSALYLCASRGLAGLTEQFFGPGTRLTVL.

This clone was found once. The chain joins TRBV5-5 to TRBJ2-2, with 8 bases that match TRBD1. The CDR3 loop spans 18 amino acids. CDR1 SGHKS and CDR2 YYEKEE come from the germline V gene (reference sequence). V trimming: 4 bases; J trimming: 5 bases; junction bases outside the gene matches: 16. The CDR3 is CASSPQAGTGSLTGELFF. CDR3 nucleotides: TGTGCCAGCAGCCCTCAAGCCGGGACAGGCTCCCTTACCGGGGAGCTGTTTTTT.

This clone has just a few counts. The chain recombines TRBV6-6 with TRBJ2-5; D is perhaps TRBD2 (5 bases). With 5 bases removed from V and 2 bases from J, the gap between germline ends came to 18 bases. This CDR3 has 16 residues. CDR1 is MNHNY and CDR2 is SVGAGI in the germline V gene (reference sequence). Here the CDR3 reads CASSRSPREPQETQYF. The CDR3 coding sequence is TGTGCCAGCAGTCGAAGTCCACGGGAACCACAAGAGACCCAGTACTTC.

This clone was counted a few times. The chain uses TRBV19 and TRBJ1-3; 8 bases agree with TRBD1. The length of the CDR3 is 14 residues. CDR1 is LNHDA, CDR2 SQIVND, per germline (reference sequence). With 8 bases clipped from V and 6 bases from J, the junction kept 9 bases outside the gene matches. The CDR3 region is CASFDRGYANTIYF. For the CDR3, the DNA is TGTGCCAGTTTCGACAGGGGTTATGCAAACACCATATATTTT.

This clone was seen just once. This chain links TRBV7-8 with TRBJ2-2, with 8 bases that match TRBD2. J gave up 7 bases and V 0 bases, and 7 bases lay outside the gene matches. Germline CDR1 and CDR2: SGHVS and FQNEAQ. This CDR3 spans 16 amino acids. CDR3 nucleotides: TGTGCCAGCAGCTTAGCGGGACGGGGGGGCCACGGGGAGCTGTTTTTT. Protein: CASSLAGRGGHGELFF. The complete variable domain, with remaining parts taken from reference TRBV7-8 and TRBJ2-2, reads GAGVSQSPRYKVAKRGQDVALRCDPISGHVSLFWYQQALGQGPEFLTYFQNEAQLDKSGLPSDRFFAERPEGSVSTLKIQRTQQEDSAVYLCASSLAGRGGHGELFFGEGSRLTVL.

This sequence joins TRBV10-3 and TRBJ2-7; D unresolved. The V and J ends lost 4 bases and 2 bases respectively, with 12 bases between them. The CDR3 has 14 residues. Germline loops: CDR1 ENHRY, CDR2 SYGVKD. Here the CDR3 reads CAISGIEITYEQYF. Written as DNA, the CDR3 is TGTGCCATCAGTGGAATTGAGATCACCTACGAGCAGTACTTC.

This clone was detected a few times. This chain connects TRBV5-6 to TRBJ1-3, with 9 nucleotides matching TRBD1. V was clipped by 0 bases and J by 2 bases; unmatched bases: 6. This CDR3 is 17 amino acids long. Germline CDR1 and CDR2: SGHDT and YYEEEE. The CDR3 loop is CASSLAPGTGTGNTIYF. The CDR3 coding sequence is TGTGCCAGCAGCTTGGCCCCCGGGACAGGGACTGGAAACACCATATATTTT.

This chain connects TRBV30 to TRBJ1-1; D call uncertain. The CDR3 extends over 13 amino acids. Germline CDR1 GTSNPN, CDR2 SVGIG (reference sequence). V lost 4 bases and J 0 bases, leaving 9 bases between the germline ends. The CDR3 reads CAWMGVMNTEAFF. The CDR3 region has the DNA TGTGCCTGGATGGGAGTTATGAACACTGAAGCTTTCTTT.

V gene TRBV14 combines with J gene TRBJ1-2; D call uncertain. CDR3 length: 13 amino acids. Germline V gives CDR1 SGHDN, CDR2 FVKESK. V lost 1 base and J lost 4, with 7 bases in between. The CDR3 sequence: CASSQGGFYGYTF. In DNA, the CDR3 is TGTGCCAGCAGCCAAGGCGGTTTCTATGGCTACACCTTC.

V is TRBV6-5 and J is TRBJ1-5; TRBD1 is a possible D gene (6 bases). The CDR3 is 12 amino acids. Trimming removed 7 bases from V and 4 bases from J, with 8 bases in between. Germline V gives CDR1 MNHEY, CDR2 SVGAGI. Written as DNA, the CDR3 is TGTGCCAGCACCACAGGGAATCAGCCCCAGCATTTT. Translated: CASTTGNQPQHF.

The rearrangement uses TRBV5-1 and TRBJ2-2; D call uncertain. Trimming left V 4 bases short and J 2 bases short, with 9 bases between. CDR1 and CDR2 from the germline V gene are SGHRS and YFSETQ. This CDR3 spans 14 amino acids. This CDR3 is CASSPGSNTGELFF. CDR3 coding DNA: TGCGCCAGCAGCCCGGGTAGTAACACCGGGGAGCTGTTTTTT.

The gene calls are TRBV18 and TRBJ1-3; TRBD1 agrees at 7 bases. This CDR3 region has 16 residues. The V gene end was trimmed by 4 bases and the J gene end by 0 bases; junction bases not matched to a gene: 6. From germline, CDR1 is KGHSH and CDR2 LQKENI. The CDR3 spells CASSLGGTASGNTIYF. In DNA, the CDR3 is TGTGCCAGCTCACTCGGCGGGACAGCCTCTGGAAACACCATATATTTT.

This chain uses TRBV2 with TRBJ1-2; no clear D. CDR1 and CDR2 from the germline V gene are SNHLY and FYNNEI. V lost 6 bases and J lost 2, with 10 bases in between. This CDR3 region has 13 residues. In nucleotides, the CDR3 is TGTGCCAGCAGCCGAACTGAGAACTATGGCTACACCTTC. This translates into CASSRTENYGYTF.

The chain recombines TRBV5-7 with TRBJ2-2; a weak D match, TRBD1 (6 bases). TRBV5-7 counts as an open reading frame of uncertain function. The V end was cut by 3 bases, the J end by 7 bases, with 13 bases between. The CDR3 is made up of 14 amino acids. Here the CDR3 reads CASSSWDIHGELFF. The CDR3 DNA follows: TGTGCCAGCAGCTCCTGGGACATCCACGGGGAGCTGTTTTTT.